This T cell receptor beta chain was recovered during a study of vaccination effects on CD4 cells after COVID-19. Profiling relied on immunoSEQ multiplex PCR, and the TCRdb table lists in-frame clones only, not all of them. The table shows some 50,000 clones, with about 70% occurring only once. After around nine days in culture, the CD4+ T cells were isolated. Of note for this clone: The antigen remains unidentified.

The sequence derives from a human donor who had a prior SARS-CoV-2 infection. This material consisted of CD4+ T cells from PBMCs cultured without peptide, taken before COVID-19 vaccination.

The CDR3 reads CASRTDLNTEAFF. Here the CDR3 DNA reads TGTGCCAGCCGCACAGATTTGAACACTGAAGCTTTCTTT. The chain joins TRBV18 to TRBJ1-1; no firm D call. The CDR3 contains 13 residues. Germline V CDR1 and CDR2: KGHSH, LQKENI. The V end was cut by 8 bases, the J end by 0 bases, with 10 bases between.